The present TCR beta chain was sequenced within a study of blood T cell repertoires in COVID-19 (dated by TCRdb to about 2020). General notes on the study: Collaborator samples came from the United States, Italy and Spain and covered acute and convalescent phases of COVID-19. The material from the prospective study consisted of cDNA or gDNA derived from T cells, B-cell-depleted T cells, or PBMCs. Subjects who had been exposed to COVID-19, were actively infected with it, or had recovered from it provided the deeply sampled blood TCRbeta repertoires that made up the dataset. The repertoires were released in a freely available public database intended as a resource for research on the immune response to SARS-CoV-2. Samples were obtained from the ongoing ImmuneRACE study (first 160 participants) and from over 1,000 subjects provided by 6 global collaborators. A de-identified subject ID, COVID-19 status, age in years and sex were almost always included in the sample metadata. Where available, HLA class I and class II types were obtained from metadata supplied by the sample provider rather than from assay-based typing.

This clone was seen a handful of times. It lacks a known antigen. The sample holds no much larger clone one base away, and base qualities are not on file. Collaborating institutions collected whole blood in K2EDTA tubes following their own protocols. Collaborator samples were shipped for TCRbeta analysis as frozen whole blood, isolated PBMCs, or DNA extracted from either sample type. CDR1 LGHNA and CDR2 YSLEER are derived from the germline V gene. Measured from the cysteine to the phenylalanine, the CDR3 is 15 residues long. This entry keeps only the CDR3 DNA: 45 bases, framed from base 1. The V end gives up 4 bases and the J end 4 bases, leaving 4 bases in the junction not matched to a gene. TCRbeta CDR3 regions were amplified from genomic DNA using the immunoSEQ Assay, a bias-controlled multiplex PCR. The source study handled its data this way. Within the assay, amplification of reference gene primers was used to estimate how many nucleated cells each sample contained. To quantify the absolute abundance of each unique TCRbeta CDR3 rearrangement, sequence reads were collapsed and filtered. Productive Simpson clonality was computed per sample as the square root of Simpson's diversity index over productive rearrangements. Drawn from immuneACCESS, this table holds only the in-frame rearrangements with V and J called that TCRdb kept. Clones are partly lost; checked studies trace under half to an unresolved V gene and leave the rest unexplained. V and J calls and clone size are given by that table; D and trimming were obtained from the DNA. This sample holds 140,000 or so clones; about 76% were observed only once. 8.2% of the sample lies in the top ten.

Overall study results and their limits: Clinical and demographic metadata were provided uncurated, with the amount varying by source and participant.

Sequenced material: peripheral blood. This sequence originates from a human donor in a cohort sampled during active COVID-19. The chain is encoded by TRBV4-3 joined to TRBJ2-2; 9 central bases correspond to TRBD1. CDR3 protein: CASSRGQGGTGELFF. The sequenced DNA: TGCGCCAGCAGCCGGGGACAGGGAGGCACCGGGGAGCTGTTTTTT.